A single TCR beta chain is shown here with its context. Its cognate antigen is unknown. This entry comes from a study of T cell responses to AZD1222 COVID-19 vaccine. The V end lost 4 bases, the J end lost 0 bases, and 14 bases lay between the germline ends. CDR1 is SGDLS, CDR2 YYNGEE, per germline. The CDR3 spans 16 residues. TCRdb's table, derived via immunoSEQ multiplex PCR, lists solely in-frame clones and lacks some. The repertoire holds some 95,000 clones, with roughly 90% as singletons. The study, taken as a whole, reports: Spike-specific TCR breadth and depth were elevated following two AZD1222 doses. The donors showed a predominance of white British ancestry and of females, with possible underestimation of clonal diversity. None of the repertoires were sampled until the peak T cell response had passed.

V usage is TRBV9 and J usage is TRBJ1-3, with no clear D. Sequences were derived from peripheral blood, sampled 28 days after the second AZD1222 dose. This sequence was found in an adult who received the AZD1222 COVID-19 vaccine. In DNA, the CDR3 is TGTGCCAGCAGCTCCTACCGAACGGACTCTGGAAACACCATATATTTT. It translates to CASSSYRTDSGNTIYF.